The rows below give T cell receptor beta chains drawn from one sample of a study of blood T cells in healthy people across ages. A single record per CDR3 protein comes from TCRdb applying MiXCR to the 5' RACE reads. The sample shows around 1,000,000 distinct CDR3 sequences, about 25% of them seen only once. Separately, the same data were catalogued under a study of T cells of mothers and their children.

The sample taken for sequencing was blood. The receptors here all came from a girl aged 2 to 10 in good health. CDR3s include the opening cysteine and the closing phenylalanine or tryptophan. The order of the fields is clone size, V gene, J gene, D gene, CDR3 DNA, CDR3 protein. A D gene is named only where the DNA matches it firmly. Not all rows give a size; the values are once, few, many and, for expanded clones, a class.

few,TRBV28,TRBJ1-2,NA,TGTGCCAGCAGTTCCACATCTCGGGGCAACTATGGCTACACCTTC,CASSSTSRGNYGYTF
NA,TRBV12-3/TRBV12-4,TRBJ1-1,NA,TGTGCCAGCGTCCCATGGGGGCGGACTGAAGCTTTCTTT,CASVPWGRTEAFF
NA,TRBV6-6,TRBJ2-5,TRBD2,TGTGCCAGCAATCTAGCGGGGTACCAAGAGACCCAGTACTTC,CASNLAGYQETQYF
once,TRBV7-2,TRBJ2-1,TRBD1,TGTGCCAGCAACAGGGGGCCGGAGTACAATGAGCAGTTCTTC,CASNRGPEYNEQFF
few,TRBV7-3,TRBJ2-1,TRBD2,TGTGCCAGCAGCCGCACCGGGACTAGCGGGTTAGAGCAGTTCTTC,CASSRTGTSGLEQFF
many,TRBV5-1,TRBJ1-1,NA,TGCGCCAGCAGTTTTCAAGAGAACACTGAAGCTTTCTTT,CASSFQENTEAFF
few,TRBV5-8,TRBJ2-4,NA,TGTGCCAGCAGCTTTACTGTAAACATTCAGTACTTC,CASSFTVNIQYF
NA,TRBV6-2/TRBV6-3,TRBJ2-1,NA,TGTGCCAGCAGTTACCCAGAGGGTTTTGGCACTTCCTACAATGAGCAGTTCTTC,CASSYPEGFGTSYNEQFF
many,TRBV12-3/TRBV12-4,TRBJ2-5,TRBD1,TGTGCCAGCAGTTTGGACAGGGGTGGCCAAGAGACCCAGTACTTC,CASSLDRGGQETQYF
NA,TRBV7-3,TRBJ2-3,TRBD1,TGTGCCAGCAGCAAAGGGACAGGGAGAACAGATACGCAGTATTTT,CASSKGTGRTDTQYF
NA,TRBV4-3,TRBJ1-6,NA,TGCGCCAGCAGCCATCCCTCAGGTTCACCCCTCCACTTT,CASSHPSGSPLHF
few,TRBV20-1,TRBJ2-1,NA,TGCAGTGCTACTTTGGGGGATGAGCAGTTCTTC,CSATLGDEQFF
few,TRBV29-1,TRBJ1-1,TRBD1,TGCAGCGTTGCTTTGGCAGGGGGTTGGGCTGAAGCTTTCTTT,CSVALAGGWAEAFF
few,TRBV7-2,TRBJ1-1,TRBD1,TGTGCCAGCAGCTTTCGACAGGGGGCTCTGAACACTGAAGCTTTCTTT,CASSFRQGALNTEAFF
NA,TRBV6-5,TRBJ2-7,NA,TGTGCCAGCAGTTACGGTCCCACCTACGGGCAGTACTTC,CASSYGPTYGQYF
NA,TRBV7-9,TRBJ2-1,TRBD2,TGTGCCAGCACCATACTAGCGGACAATGAGCAGTTCTTC,CASTILADNEQFF
NA,TRBV7-9,TRBJ2-1,NA,TGTGCCAGTGGATTGACGACCCGCCGGGGCGAGCAGTTCTTC,CASGLTTRRGEQFF
NA,TRBV13,TRBJ2-5,TRBD1,TGTGCCAGCAGCATCCGGGACAGGGAAGAGACCCAGTACTTC,CASSIRDREETQYF